The T cell receptor (beta chain) described here comes from a study of blood T cell repertoires in COVID-19. Measured with immunoSEQ multiplex PCR; TCRdb has only the in-frame clones, and not every one. Here the sample spans 150,000 to 200,000 clones, roughly 82% being singletons. The sequence was collected from a woman aged 55 to 70 with COVID-19, enrolled during active disease. Material for sequencing was peripheral blood.

The CDR3 loop reads CASSMDSLVYYGYTF. The CDR3 DNA reads as TGTGCCAGCAGTATGGACAGCCTAGTATACTATGGCTACACCTTC. J is TRBJ1-2 and V is TRBV28, with D tentatively TRBD1 (6 bases). This CDR3 spans 15 amino acids. V was cut by 5 bases and J by 3 bases, with 16 bases left in between. The V gene's germline CDR1 is MDHEN and CDR2 SYDVKM.